This is a list of T cell receptor beta chains from one sample in a study of blood T cell repertoires in COVID-19. This table comes from immunoSEQ multiplex PCR, and its TCRdb copy is limited to in-frame clones, with some not included. The profile shows about 190,000 clones, 79% of them singletons. What was sequenced was peripheral blood. The receptor set was obtained from a man aged 55 to 70 with active or convalescent COVID-19. Each CDR3 is given with its conserved first and last residue. The order of the fields is D gene, J gene, clone size, V gene, CDR3 protein, CDR3 DNA. The D gene is left open where the match is weak. Some rows have no size entry. The others give once, few or many, or a class for an expanded clone.

TRBD1 TRBJ2-7 - TRBV6-5 CASRDRGLHSYEQYF TGTGCCAGCAGGGACAGGGGGTTACACTCCTACGAGCAGTACTTC
TRBD2 TRBJ2-7 - TRBV27 CASSLFASGSSAGAYEQYF TGTGCCAGCAGTTTATTTGCTAGCGGGAGTTCCGCTGGGGCCTACGAGCAGTACTTC
TRBD2 TRBJ2-3 - TRBV5-4 CASSLWTSGRTDTQYF TGTGCCAGCAGCCTCTGGACTAGCGGGAGAACAGATACGCAGTATTTT
TRBD2 TRBJ2-3 - TRBV5-1 CASSPSGTSAGRDTQYF TGCGCCAGCAGCCCCTCTGGGACTAGCGCAGGGAGAGATACGCAGTATTTT
TRBD1 TRBJ2-2 - TRBV19 CASSFLFGQGASGELFF TGTGCCAGTAGTTTTTTATTTGGACAGGGGGCCTCCGGGGAGCTGTTTTTT
TRBD1 TRBJ2-1 - TRBV29-1 CSAHKRGQSHEQFF TGCAGCGCACACAAAAGGGGACAGTCCCATGAGCAGTTCTTC
TRBD1 TRBJ1-3 - TRBV5-4 CASSPGGTSGNTIYF TGTGCCAGCAGCCCAGGGGGCACCTCTGGAAACACCATATATTTT
- TRBJ2-7 once TRBV20-1 CSGGVPSEQYF TGCAGTGGGGGAGTGCCCAGCGAGCAGTACTTC
- TRBJ2-2 - TRBV6-5 CASRVTQGLIGELFF TGTGCCAGCAGGGTAACACAGGGATTGATCGGGGAGCTGTTTTTT
TRBD2 TRBJ2-7 - TRBV7-9 CASSSAWGGEQYF TGTGCCAGCAGCTCGGCATGGGGGGGCGAGCAGTACTTC
- TRBJ1-2 - TRBV6-6 CASSSRPQGGGYGYTF TGTGCCAGCAGTTCTAGGCCCCAGGGAGGGGGCTATGGCTACACCTTC
TRBD1 TRBJ1-1 - TRBV12-3/TRBV12-4 CASTETGGTEAFF TGTGCCAGCACCGAAACAGGGGGCACTGAAGCTTTCTTT
- TRBJ2-7 - TRBV7-2 CASSTQGRGEQYF TGTGCCAGCAGCACACAGGGTCGGGGCGAGCAGTACTTC
- TRBJ2-3 - TRBV5-1 CASRLGLHTDTQYF TGCGCCAGCAGGTTGGGACTCCACACAGATACGCAGTATTTT
- TRBJ1-2 - TRBV25-1 CASSEVQGGASYGYTF TGTGCCAGCAGTGAGGTTCAGGGAGGGGCCTCTTATGGCTACACCTTC
- TRBJ1-4 - TRBV7-8 CASSFPNEKLFF TGTGCCAGCAGCTTCCCTAACGAAAAACTGTTTTTT
- TRBJ2-3 - TRBV5-1 CASFLQGTDTQYF TGCGCCAGCTTCCTCCAGGGCACAGATACGCAGTATTTT
- TRBJ1-5 - TRBV30 CAWSPELNQPQHF TGTGCCTGGAGTCCTGAGCTCAATCAGCCCCAGCATTTT